The 7 T cell receptor beta chains below come from one sample, sequenced in a study of T cell changes during pregnancy in multiple sclerosis. Profiled with immunoSEQ multiplex PCR; TCRdb holds only in-frame clones, not every one. The sample yields 70,000 to 95,000 clones, over 85% seen once. The sample in question was peripheral blood, obtained after pregnancy. The receptors derive from a female donor in good health, enrolled as a control in a pregnancy study.

V usage is TRBV7-2 and J usage is TRBJ2-7, with D uncertain. V lost 6 bases, J lost 6 bases, and 9 bases lay in between. The CDR3 is made up of 11 amino acids. Germline V gives CDR1 SGHTA, CDR2 FQGNSA. In nucleotides, the CDR3 is TGTGCCAGCAGTTATAGATCCGAGCAGTACTTC. It specifies CASSYRSEQYF.

This sequence joins TRBV28 and TRBJ2-1; D might be TRBD1 (5 bases). Germline assignment: CDR1 MDHEN and CDR2 SYDVKM. V dropped 4 bases and J dropped 4 bases, with 11 bases sitting between them. The CDR3 runs 14 residues. The CDR3 region is CASSSSPGYNEQFF. CDR3 DNA: TGTGCCAGCAGTTCCAGCCCAGGGTACAATGAGCAGTTCTTC.

This clone was recorded once. The chain is built from TRBV2 and TRBJ2-3; 9 nucleotides line up with TRBD1. The CDR3 consists of 15 residues. Germline-derived CDR1 and CDR2 are SNHLY and FYNNEI. Losses at the gene ends were 5 bases for V and 3 bases for J; bases not matched to a gene: 6. The CDR3 bases are TGTGCCAGCAGTCGCCGGGACAGGGTGACAGATACGCAGTATTTT. Protein: CASSRRDRVTDTQYF.

This clone has more than one count but fewer than ten. The chain employs TRBV28 and TRBJ1-2; the match to TRBD1 covers 9 bases. V lost 4 bases to trimming and J lost 8 bases; unmatched junction nucleotides: 8. The CDR3 is 14 amino acids. Germline CDR1 and CDR2: MDHEN and SYDVKM. CDR3 loop: CASSSGTGSVGYTF. CDR3 in DNA: TGTGCCAGCAGTTCCGGGACAGGGAGCGTGGGCTACACCTTC.

The chain combines TRBV27 with TRBJ1-1; no clear D. V was trimmed by 6 bases and J by 6 bases, leaving 14 bases between them. The CDR3 is 13 residues long. The germline V gene encodes CDR1 MNHEY and CDR2 SMNVEV (reference sequence). This CDR3 is CASRTMGRAEAFF. CDR3 bases: TGTGCCAGCAGAACCATGGGGAGGGCTGAAGCTTTCTTT.

The chain links TRBV6-5 to TRBJ1-1; 7 bases are shared with TRBD1. Germline V gene sequence: CDR1 MNHEY, CDR2 SVGAGI. J lost 8 bases, V lost 5 bases, and 14 bases had no gene match. This CDR3 contains 15 residues. The CDR3 here is CASSPRDRGLAEAFF. The CDR3 nucleotides are TGTGCCAGCAGTCCCCGGGACAGAGGTTTGGCAGAAGCTTTCTTT.

Only a few counts were recorded for this clone. The chain uses TRBV15 and TRBJ1-1; 7 bases agree with TRBD1. CDR3 length: 14 residues. CDR1 is LNHNV, CDR2 YYDKDF, per germline (reference sequence). V shed 1 base and J 5 bases; nucleotides not matched to a gene: 4. Here the CDR3 DNA reads TGTGCCACCAGCAGAGTTACAGGGGAAACTGAAGCTTTCTTT. It codes for CATSRVTGETEAFF.